This passage covers 11 T cell receptor beta chains from one sample sequenced in a study of blood T cell repertoires in COVID-19. TCRdb's copy holds only in-frame clones and misses some; the assay was immunoSEQ multiplex PCR. Among approximately 300,000 clones, roughly 85% were seen once, and the ten largest hold around 1.8%. Sequences were obtained from PBMCs or T cells enriched from blood (not recorded which). The receptors originated from a woman between 25 and 40 years old who had been exposed to COVID-19.

The chain has TRBV29-1 and TRBJ1-4, with a weak D call TRBD1 (5 bases). V shed 5 bases and J shed 4 bases, with 14 bases lying between them. This CDR3 is built from 14 residues. CDR1 and CDR2 (germline): SQVTM, ANQGSEA. The CDR3 DNA follows: TGCAGCGTTTCCACGCGGGGCGGTAATGAAAAACTGTTTTTT. It specifies CSVSTRGGNEKLFF.

This clone was seen just once. The chain links TRBV2 to TRBJ2-5; 14 nucleotides agree with TRBD2. Germline trimming cut 6 bases from V and 5 bases from J; bases unmatched to any gene: 11. There are 17 residues in the CDR3. Per the germline V gene, CDR1 is SNHLY and CDR2 is FYNNEI. The CDR3 here is CASSARLAGGTGETQYF. In DNA form, the CDR3 reads TGTGCCAGCAGCGCCAGACTAGCGGGAGGGACGGGGGAGACCCAGTACTTC.

J is TRBJ2-5 and V is TRBV9, with 12 bases matching TRBD1. The CDR3 runs 16 residues. Germline values: CDR1 SGDLS, CDR2 YYNGEE. The trim removed 3 bases at V and 2 bases at J, leaving 5 bases unmatched. CDR3 DNA sequence: TGTGCCAGCAGCGCCCGGGACAGGGGGCAACAAGAGACCCAGTACTTC. This translates into CASSARDRGQQETQYF.

V is TRBV19 and J is TRBJ1-1, with D unresolved. Germline V gene lookup returns CDR1 LNHDA and CDR2 SQIVND (reference sequence). The V and J ends lost 5 bases and 2 bases respectively, with 12 bases between them. This CDR3 region has 14 residues. In DNA form, the CDR3 reads TGTGCCAGTAGTCCTTTGGGAGGAAACACTGAAGCTTTCTTT. Translating it yields CASSPLGGNTEAFF.

Turning to this clone: The same CDR3 also results from other DNA sequences found in this sample. The J gene is TRBJ2-5, the V gene TRBV30, with a tentative D call TRBD1 (6 bases). Trimming pared 0 bases from V and 4 bases from J, leaving 9 bases between. This CDR3 comprises 13 residues. CDR1 GTSNPN and CDR2 SVGIG come from the germline V gene (reference sequence). The CDR3 nucleotides read TGTGCCTGGAGTGTACTAGGGGGAGAGACCCAGTACTTC. This sequence encodes CAWSVLGGETQYF.

The genes are TRBV6-1 and TRBJ2-1; 9 bases fit TRBD2. Germline V gives CDR1 MNHNS, CDR2 SASEGT. This CDR3 is 15 amino acids long. J gave up 10 bases and V 6 bases, and 13 bases lay outside the gene matches. CDR3 residues: CASRPNLAGVGEQFF. CDR3 coding DNA: TGTGCCAGCAGACCCAATTTAGCGGGAGTAGGGGAGCAGTTCTTC.

V and J are TRBV27 and TRBJ2-7; TRBD1 aligns across 9 bases. The CDR3 contains 15 residues. V dropped 4 bases and J dropped 2; count of bases not matched to a gene: 6. Germline V lookup: CDR1 MNHEY, CDR2 SMNVEV (reference sequence). The CDR3 spells CASSSPGQGTYEQYF. In nucleotides, the CDR3 is TGTGCCAGCAGTTCACCGGGACAGGGCACCTACGAGCAGTACTTC.

This clone showed up just a few times. V usage is TRBV7-8 and J usage is TRBJ1-1; D remains unclear. Between the trimmed V and J ends, which lost 1 base and 5 bases, there was a span of 11 bases. Germline V CDR1 and CDR2: SGHVS, FQNEAQ. This CDR3 has 14 amino acids. The CDR3 here is CASSLETGGTEAFF. As DNA, the CDR3 is TGTGCCAGCAGCTTAGAAACGGGTGGAACTGAAGCTTTCTTT.

V and J are TRBV5-5 and TRBJ1-2, with D uncertain. Germline CDR1 and CDR2: SGHKS and YYEKEE (reference sequence). The CDR3 contains 14 residues. V gave up 4 bases and J gave up 0 bases, with 10 bases separating them. The DNA of the CDR3 is TGTGCCAGCAGCGCACACAGAGCTAACTATGGCTACACCTTC. Translation gives CASSAHRANYGYTF.

This CDR3 is CASSPLGLSGANVLTF. The DNA of the CDR3 is TGTGCCAGCTCACCACTAGGACTCTCTGGGGCCAACGTCCTGACTTTC. The chain carries TRBV18 and TRBJ2-6, with D possibly TRBD2 on 5 matching bases. The CDR3 has 16 residues. V lost 1 base and J lost 0, with 7 bases in between. Germline assignment: CDR1 KGHSH and CDR2 LQKENI.

The chain is built from TRBV2 and TRBJ2-5; D is ambiguous. The CDR3 consists of 12 residues. V was shortened by 4 bases and J by 5 bases, with 8 bases between the two germline ends. Germline lookup yields CDR1 SNHLY and CDR2 FYNNEI. The CDR3 DNA follows: TGTGCCAGCAGTGCGGTTGAGGAGACCCAGTACTTC. This translates into CASSAVEETQYF.